This TCR beta chain was sequenced in a study of vaccination effects on CD4 cells after COVID-19. Findings and limits, study-wide: Few convalescent patients, and no early post-infection timepoints, were available to the study.

Method: immunoSEQ multiplex PCR; TCRdb's copy keeps in-frame clones and lacks some. The repertoire holds 75,000 to 100,000 clones, with over 70% as singletons. The CDR3 sequence is 19 residues long. J gave up 2 bases and V 1 base, and 11 bases lay outside the gene matches. Germline CDR1 and CDR2: MNHNS and SASEGT. ViraFEST used viral peptide pools to expand antigen-specific CD4+ T cells before sequencing. Once cultured for approximately ten days, the cells underwent separation to obtain CD4+ T cells. Either the mRNA-1273 or the BNT162b2 vaccine was given to participants as two doses. Nucleocapsid antibodies stayed negative before and after vaccination, showing no earlier SARS-CoV-2 infection. A density of approximately 2.2 million PBMC per well was used; these cells were cultured with approximately 10 IU/ml IL-2 and roughly 10 ug/ml peptides. As concerns this clone: What it binds is not known.

The clonotype comes from a human donor who received a COVID-19 vaccine. The source was CD4+ T cells from PBMCs cultured with HCoV-OC43 spike peptides, collected after COVID-19 vaccination. The subset was: HCoV-OC43 spike overlapping peptide pool stimulation. V and J are TRBV6-1 and TRBJ2-5; 12 positions agree with TRBD2. This chain's CDR3 is CASSEGLAGVLRGQETQYF. For the CDR3, the DNA is TGTGCCAGCAGTGAAGGACTAGCGGGGGTCCTACGGGGGCAAGAGACCCAGTACTTC.